The sequence of this T cell receptor (beta chain) was determined in a study of shared clonotypes between healthy human individuals. Across the whole study: Each donor's CD8 memory used one plate, CD8 naive two, each CD4 subset three. General study points: All-four-donor shared clonotypes had higher generation probabilities than non-shared clonotypes did.

Subsets obtained from CD4+ cells comprised CD45RA+ naive and CD45RA-negative memory cells. The length of the CDR3 is 11 residues. V lost 4 bases and J lost 10, with 10 bases in between. Germline CDR1 LGHNA, CDR2 YSLEER. On this clone: As yet, its antigen is unknown.

The method was immunoSEQ multiplex PCR; TCRdb's version includes in-frame clones alone and lacks a portion of them. There are 550,000 to 850,000 clones in the sample; over 55% occur only once, and roughly 1.8% lies in the top ten. This sequence joins TRBV4-3 and TRBJ1-1, with a weak D call TRBD1 (5 bases). Sequencing used memory CD4+ T cells sorted from blood. Regarding subset: CD45RA-negative fraction. The receptor's source is a woman in her thirties in good health. CDR3 amino acids: CASSREGRAFF. CDR3 nucleotides: TGCGCCAGCAGCCGGGAGGGGCGAGCTTTCTTT.